A single T cell receptor beta chain is shown here with its context. The table lists this clone with a few counts. No antigen is known for it. Qualities for individual bases were not recorded, and no much larger clone is one base off. The library was obtained by the immunoSEQ multiplex PCR assay. As for the authors' bioinformatics: A statistical classification framework was built for diagnosing cytomegalovirus status from the catalog of TCR beta chain sequences. Entries here come from immuneACCESS through TCRdb and include only in-frame sequences with V and J called. Some clones fail to appear in such tables; in the studies checked, an unresolved V gene covers under half of the shortfall, and the cause of the remainder is unknown. V, J and clone size were drawn from that table, and D and trimming were deduced from the DNA. Within this sample are under 200,000 clones, with 85% to 90% of them counted one time only. The top ten constitute about 9.3% of the sample.

This sample was included in a study of cytomegalovirus exposure and HLA in healthy donors (dated 2017 in TCRdb). Context from the whole study: According to a later analysis, one platform produced both the 110 or so validation repertoires and the 720 or so repertoires of the first cohort. The study aimed to test whether cataloging public T cell receptors could reveal signatures of past pathogen exposure. Along with the roughly 670-subject first cohort, a separate validation cohort of over a hundred different subjects was used. High-throughput TCR immunosequencing, statistical association of individual TCRs with disease status, and machine learning were combined to predict cytomegalovirus infection status.

The full study reports these points: In both the original and validation cohorts, the classifier was reported to diagnose cytomegalovirus status with high specificity and sensitivity. Of the cluster scores, around 95% were above 0 in a later analysis, which found that TCRs clustered in the first cohort also tended to co-occur in the 130 or so validation repertoires. Most TCR sequences were seen in very few donors, while some public TCRs were found in many individuals. According to the authors, the approach could potentially be generalized to other disease states and immunological phenotypes. A later analysis lacked HLA typing for the validation cohort, so it scored co-occurrence in that cohort across all 130 or so repertoires. A few of the identified cytomegalovirus-associated TCR beta chains were confirmed in vitro to be specific for cytomegalovirus antigens. A total of some 180 TCR beta chains were listed by the study as associated with cytomegalovirus.

From the cysteine through the phenylalanine, the CDR3 covers 14 amino acids. Solely the CDR3 DNA is kept, with 42 bases framed from the first base. CDR1 and CDR2 (SEHNR, FQNEAQ) derive from the germline V gene (reference sequence). V drops 7 bases and J drops 1 base, leaving 14 bases in between. Donors formed part of the validation cohort, which comprised 120 or so subjects and was distinct from the first cohort of several hundred subjects. The TCR sequence derives from a woman in her late teens or twenties in good health and CMV-seropositive. The sequencing sample was made of PBMCs. The rearranged chain carries TRBV7-9 and TRBJ2-7; the D gene is perhaps TRBD1, from 5 matching bases. The DNA sequence is TGTGCCAGCACCGGAACAGGTCTGTCCTACGAGCAGTACTTC. The resulting protein is CASTGTGLSYEQYF.